The 15 T cell receptor beta chains below come from one sample, sequenced in a study of early stage breast cancer tumors. Data came from immunoSEQ multiplex PCR; TCRdb stores just in-frame clones and leaves some out. The sample lists roughly 21,000 clones; around 76% were seen once. Sequencing was carried out using blood. The receptors here all came from a person aged 60 to 70 with breast cancer.

This clone showed up just a few times. This chain joins TRBV27 and TRBJ2-2; D gene uncertain. CDR1 is MNHEY and CDR2 is SMNVEV in the germline V gene (reference sequence). This CDR3 spans 14 amino acids. V was trimmed by 3 bases and J by 7 bases, leaving 12 bases between them. For the CDR3, the DNA is TGTGCCAGCAGTTTGATGGTCCGGGTCGGGGAGCTGTTTTTT. This gives the protein CASSLMVRVGELFF.

The chain is built from TRBV29-1 and TRBJ2-1; TRBD2 matches 16 bases. V trimming: 8 bases; J trimming: 9 bases; junction bases outside the gene matches: 10. The CDR3 length is 15 residues. Germline V gene sequence: CDR1 SQVTM, CDR2 ANQGSEA. CDR3 amino acids: CSHLPGLAGGPEQFF. The CDR3 DNA is TGCAGCCATTTACCGGGACTAGCGGGGGGGCCTGAGCAGTTCTTC.

This clone was picked up one time. The genes are TRBV7-2 and TRBJ2-2, with 10 positions matching TRBD1. The CDR3 length is 14 residues. The V and J ends lost 5 bases and 5 bases, in that order; junction bases with no gene match: 2. CDR1 is SGHTA and CDR2 is FQGNSA in the germline V gene. The CDR3 nucleotides read TGTGCCAGCAGCGGACAGGGGGGGACCGGGGAGCTGTTTTTT. Residues: CASSGQGGTGELFF.

The rearrangement uses TRBV4-2 and TRBJ1-1; 8 bases align to TRBD1. Trimming at V came to 1 base and at J to 3 bases, leaving 4 bases not matched to a gene. Germline values: CDR1 LGHNA, CDR2 YNFKEQ. The CDR3 length is 15 residues. CDR3 DNA: TGTGCCAGCAGCCAAGGACAGGGGAGAGACACTGAAGCTTTCTTT. It encodes CASSQGQGRDTEAFF.

This chain uses TRBV5-4 with TRBJ1-2, with D tentatively TRBD1 (5 bases). This CDR3 contains 14 residues. Germline V gives CDR1 SGHNT, CDR2 YYREEE (reference sequence). V was cut by 6 bases and J by 2 bases, with 14 bases left in between. The CDR3 nucleotides read TGTGCCAGCAACATCGCGGGACGGAACTATGGCTACACCTTC. Translating it yields CASNIAGRNYGYTF.

The chain employs TRBV7-9 and TRBJ1-3; TRBD1 agrees at 7 bases. Germline V gene sequence: CDR1 SEHNR, CDR2 FQNEAQ (reference sequence). The V gene end was trimmed by 4 bases and the J gene end by 4 bases; junction bases not matched to a gene: 1. The CDR3 is 13 amino acids. This CDR3 is CASSSGQGNTIYF. As DNA, the CDR3 is TGTGCCAGCAGCTCGGGACAGGGAAACACCATATATTTT.

This clone was found once. The rearrangement uses TRBV11-2 and TRBJ2-1, with TRBD2 matching 10 bases. This CDR3 contains 16 residues. Germline V gives CDR1 SGHAT, CDR2 FQNNGV. V shed 1 base and J 6 bases; nucleotides not matched to a gene: 6. The CDR3 sequence: CASSLGYSGGVNEQFF. The CDR3 DNA sequence: TGTGCCAGCAGCTTAGGGTACAGCGGGGGGGTCAATGAGCAGTTCTTC.

The chain has TRBV10-2 and TRBJ2-7, with D hard to call. V was pared by 5 bases and J by 6 bases, with 14 bases between. Germline-derived CDR1 and CDR2 are WSHSY and SAAADI. The CDR3 covers 13 residues. CDR3 in amino acids: CASSSTVPSEQYF. In nucleotides, the CDR3 is TGCGCCAGCAGTTCGACTGTCCCTAGCGAGCAGTACTTC.

The sample holds a few counts of this clone. This rearrangement joins TRBV6-5 to TRBJ1-2, with a tentative D call TRBD1 (5 bases). The CDR3 covers 14 residues. Germline-derived CDR1 and CDR2 are MNHEY and SVGAGI. V was shortened by 6 bases and J by 6 bases, with 17 bases between the two germline ends. The CDR3 nucleotides are TGTGCCAGCAGATACATAGGAGCGGGGGATGGCTACACCTTC. Residues: CASRYIGAGDGYTF.

This chain uses TRBV18 with TRBJ1-2, with D unresolved. V was shortened by 4 bases and J by 6 bases, with 15 bases between the two germline ends. The CDR3 has 14 amino acids. Germline values: CDR1 KGHSH, CDR2 LQKENI. In DNA, the CDR3 is TGTGCCAGCTCACTTCTAGCCGAGGTTGATGGCTACACCTTC. Its translation: CASSLLAEVDGYTF.

J is TRBJ2-3 and V is TRBV7-9; 10 bases are shared with TRBD2. CDR1 is SEHNR and CDR2 is FQNEAQ in the germline V gene (reference sequence). The CDR3 runs 13 residues. The trim removed 8 bases at V and 2 bases at J, leaving 1 base unmatched. This chain's CDR3 is CASGTSATDTQYF. The CDR3 DNA reads TGTGCCAGCGGGACTAGCGCCACAGATACGCAGTATTTT. The full variable domain, rest sourced from reference TRBV7-9 and TRBJ2-3, is DTGVSQNPRHKITKRGQNVTFRCDPISEHNRLYWYRQTLGQGPEFLTYFQNEAQLEKSRLLSDRFSAERPKGSFSTLEIQRTEQGDSAMYLCASGTSATDTQYFGPGTRLTVL.

The gene calls are TRBV4-1 and TRBJ2-7; D possibly corresponds to TRBD2 (6 bases). Germline V CDR1 and CDR2: MGHRA, YSYEKL. This CDR3 comprises 15 residues. V lost 0 bases and J lost 4, with 13 bases in between. For the CDR3, the DNA is TGCGCCAGCAGCCAAGATAGGTCGGGAGTGTACGAGCAGTACTTC. Protein: CASSQDRSGVYEQYF.

The rearrangement uses TRBV5-6 and TRBJ2-7; possibly TRBD1 for D (6 bases). Per germline, CDR1 SGHDT and CDR2 YYEEEE. The CDR3 runs 14 residues. Deletions cut 2 bases from V and 0 bases from J, with 9 bases between. The CDR3 loop reads CASSLIGGSYEQYF. The DNA of the CDR3 is TGTGCCAGCAGCTTAATAGGGGGCTCCTACGAGCAGTACTTC.

The gene calls are TRBV18 and TRBJ2-7; D gene ambiguous. Trimming shortened V by 3 bases and J by 13 bases, and 4 bases separated the two germline ends. The CDR3 has 8 residues. Germline V gene lookup returns CDR1 KGHSH and CDR2 LQKENI. This CDR3 reads CASSPNYF. CDR3 nucleotide sequence: TGTGCCAGCTCACCGAATTACTTC.

This clone was recorded a few times. The genes are TRBV6-1 and TRBJ2-7, with D possibly being TRBD1 (5 bases). Trimming removed 1 base from V and 3 bases from J, with 7 bases in between. The CDR3 consists of 13 residues. Per the germline V gene, CDR1 is MNHNS and CDR2 is SASEGT. The CDR3 loop reads CASSEGQHYEQYF. For the CDR3, the DNA is TGTGCCAGCAGTGAAGGACAGCACTACGAGCAGTACTTC.